This TCR beta chain originates from a study of CD8 T cells in Susac syndrome. V dropped 0 bases and J dropped 5 bases, with 8 bases sitting between them. The CDR3 covers 12 residues. CDR1 and CDR2 (germline): DFQATT, SNEGSKA (reference sequence). Random hexamers were used to reverse transcribe an amount of about 0.45 to 1 ug RNA. In TCRdb, the immunoSEQ multiplex PCR reads were re-called with MiXCR into one record per CDR3 protein. The data contain tens of thousands of distinct CDR3 sequences, approximately 93% of them seen just once; the ten biggest clones take up roughly 0.55%. Sequencing used CD8+ T cells from PBMCs. This sequence originates from a human donor with multiple sclerosis. V and J are TRBV20-1 and TRBJ2-7, with TRBD2 as a possible D gene (5 bases). Here the CDR3 reads CSARDSGNEQYF. The CDR3 DNA sequence: TGCAGTGCTAGAGATTCGGGGAACGAGCAGTACTTC.